What follows are 4 T cell receptor beta chains derived from one specimen sequenced in a study of shared clonotypes between healthy human individuals. The repertoire was sequenced with immunoSEQ multiplex PCR; TCRdb's copy has only in-frame clones and lacks some. Of millions of clones listed, just under 95% are singletons. CD45RO-negative, CCR7-selected cells formed the naive CD8 fraction, which excluded terminally differentiated effector memory CD45RA+ cells. The source material was naive CD8+ T cells sorted from blood. Receptors were obtained from a man aged 18 to 35 in good health.

The chain has TRBV5-6 and TRBJ2-5; D might be TRBD2 (5 bases). CDR3 length: 13 residues. Per germline, CDR1 SGHDT and CDR2 YYEEEE. Trimming left V 2 bases short and J 5 bases short, with 10 bases between. For the CDR3, the DNA is TGTGCCAGCAGCTTTACGGGGTTGGAGACCCAGTACTTC. The encoded protein is CASSFTGLETQYF.

This clone was recorded once. The CDR3 sequence: CASSFSAGVTTYEQYF. CDR3 in DNA: TGTGCCAGCAGTTTTTCAGCAGGAGTAACCACCTACGAGCAGTACTTC. This chain connects TRBV27 to TRBJ2-7; D ambiguous. CDR3 length: 16 residues. Germline CDR1 is MNHEY and CDR2 is SMNVEV (reference sequence). V was cut by 3 bases and J by 2 bases, with 17 bases left in between.

This chain connects TRBV5-6 to TRBJ1-4; 10 bases match TRBD1. The ends lost 3 bases at V and 8 bases at J; junction bases unmatched: 7. Germline V gene lookup returns CDR1 SGHDT and CDR2 YYEEEE. This CDR3 spans 15 amino acids. The CDR3 coding sequence is TGTGCCAGCAGCTCCCTCGGGACAGGGGAAGAAAAACTGTTTTTT. Its protein product is CASSSLGTGEEKLFF.

This clone is a singleton in its sample. This chain uses TRBV27 with TRBJ1-4; D call uncertain. Germline CDR1 is MNHEY and CDR2 is SMNVEV (reference sequence). This CDR3 has 13 amino acids. V was cut by 8 bases and J by 8 bases, with 15 bases left in between. CDR3 loop: CASADPLREKLFF. Here the CDR3 DNA reads TGTGCCAGCGCGGACCCTTTAAGAGAAAAACTGTTTTTT. The whole variable domain, remainder taken from reference TRBV27 and TRBJ1-4, is EAQVTQNPRYLITVTGKKLTVTCSQNMNHEYMSWYRQDPGLGLRQIYYSMNVEVTDKGDVPEGYKVSRKEKRNFPLILESPSPNQTSLYFCASADPLREKLFFGSGTQLSVL.